This section outlines one T cell receptor beta chain sequence together with its context. Its target is unknown. Both 60 Vbeta primers and 13 Jbeta primers went into the PCR. Clones were read by immunoSEQ multiplex PCR, and TCRdb kept only the in-frame ones, dropping some. Found here are 50,000 to 65,000 clones, roughly 73% of them singletons; the top ten hold 20% to 25%. This sample is drawn from a study of cytomegalovirus exposure and HLA in healthy donors. Study as a whole: Early release data held around 82 million unique TCRs from HLA-typed donors. Study results and limitations: The study recorded over 150 TCR beta chains that were cytomegalovirus-associated. Researchers reported in a later analysis that a missense DCLRE1C variant was tied to TCR beta V- and J-gene trimming.

There were likely unrecorded immune exposures, though donors were nominally healthy when sampled. This receptor was identified in a woman aged 40 to 50 in good health and CMV-seropositive. Sequences were obtained from PBMCs.

CDR3 nucleotides: TGTGCCAGCGGGCTTCGACAGATGAACACTGAAGCTTTCTTT. Its translation: CASGLRQMNTEAFF. The rearrangement uses TRBV27 and TRBJ1-1; tentative D call: TRBD1 (5 bases). Trimming shortened V by 8 bases and J by 0 bases, and 13 bases separated the two germline ends. The CDR3 sequence is 14 residues long. Per germline, CDR1 MNHEY and CDR2 SMNVEV (reference sequence).